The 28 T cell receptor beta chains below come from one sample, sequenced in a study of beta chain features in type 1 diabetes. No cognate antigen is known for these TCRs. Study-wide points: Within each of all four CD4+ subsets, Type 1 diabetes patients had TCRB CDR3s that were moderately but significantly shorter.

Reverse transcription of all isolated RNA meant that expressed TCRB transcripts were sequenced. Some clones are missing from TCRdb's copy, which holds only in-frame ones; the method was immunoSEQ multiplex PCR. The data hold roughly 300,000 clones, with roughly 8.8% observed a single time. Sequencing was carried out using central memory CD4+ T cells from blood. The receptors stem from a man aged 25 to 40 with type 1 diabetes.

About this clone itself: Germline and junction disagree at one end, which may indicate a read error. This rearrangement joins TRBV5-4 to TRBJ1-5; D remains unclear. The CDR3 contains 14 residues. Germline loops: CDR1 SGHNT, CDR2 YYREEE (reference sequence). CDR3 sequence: CASSLAFSNQPQHF. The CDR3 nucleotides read TGTGCCAGCAGTTTGGCTTTTAGCAATCAGCCCCAGCATTTT.

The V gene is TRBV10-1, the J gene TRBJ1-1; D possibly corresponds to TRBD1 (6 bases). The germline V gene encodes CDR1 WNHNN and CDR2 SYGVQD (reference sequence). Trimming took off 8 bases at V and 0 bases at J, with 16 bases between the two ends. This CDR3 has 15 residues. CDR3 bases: TGCGCCAGCTCTGAGGGGGACACCATGAACACTGAAGCTTTCTTT. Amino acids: CASSEGDTMNTEAFF.

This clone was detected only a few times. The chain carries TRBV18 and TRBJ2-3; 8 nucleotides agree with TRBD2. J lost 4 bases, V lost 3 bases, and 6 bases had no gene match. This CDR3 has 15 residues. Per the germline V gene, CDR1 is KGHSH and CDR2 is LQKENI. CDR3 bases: TGTGCCAGCTCACCTCCGGGACTAGGGTCAGATACGCAGTATTTT. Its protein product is CASSPPGLGSDTQYF.

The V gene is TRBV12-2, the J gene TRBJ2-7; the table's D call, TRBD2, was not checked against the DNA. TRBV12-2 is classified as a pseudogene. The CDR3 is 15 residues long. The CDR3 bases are TGTGCAAGTCGCCTAACAGGACTAGCGGGGACCGAGCAGTACTTC. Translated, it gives CASRLTGLAGTEQYF.

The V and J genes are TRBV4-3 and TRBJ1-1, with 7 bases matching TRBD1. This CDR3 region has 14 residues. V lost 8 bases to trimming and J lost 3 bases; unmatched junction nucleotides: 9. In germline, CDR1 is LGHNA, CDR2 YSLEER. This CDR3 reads CASRGGSGDTEAFF. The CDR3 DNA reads TGCGCCAGCCGAGGGGGCAGTGGGGACACTGAAGCTTTCTTT.

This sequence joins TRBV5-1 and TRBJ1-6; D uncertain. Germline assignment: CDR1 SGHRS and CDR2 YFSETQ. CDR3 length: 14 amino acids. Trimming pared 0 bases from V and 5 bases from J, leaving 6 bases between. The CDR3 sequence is CASSLEINNSPLHF. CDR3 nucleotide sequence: TGCGCCAGCAGCTTGGAGATCAATAATTCACCCCTCCACTTT.

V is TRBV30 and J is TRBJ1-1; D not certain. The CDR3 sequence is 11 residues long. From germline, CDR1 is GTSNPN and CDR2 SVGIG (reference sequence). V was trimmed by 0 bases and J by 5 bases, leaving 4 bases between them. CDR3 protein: CAWSVQTEAFF. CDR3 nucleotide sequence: TGTGCCTGGAGTGTACAGACTGAAGCTTTCTTT. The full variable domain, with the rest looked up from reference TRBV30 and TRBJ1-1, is SQTIHQWPATLVQPVGSPLSLECTVEGTSNPNLYWYRQAAGRGLQLLFYSVGIGQISSEVPQNLSASRPQDRQFILSSKKLLLSDSGFYLCAWSVQTEAFFGQGTRLTVV.

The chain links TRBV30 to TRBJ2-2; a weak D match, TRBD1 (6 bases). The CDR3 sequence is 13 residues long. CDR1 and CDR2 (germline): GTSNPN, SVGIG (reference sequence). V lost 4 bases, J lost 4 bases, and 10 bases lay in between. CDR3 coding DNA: TGTGCCTGGACAGGGGCGACCACCGGGGAGCTGTTTTTT. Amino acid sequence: CAWTGATTGELFF.

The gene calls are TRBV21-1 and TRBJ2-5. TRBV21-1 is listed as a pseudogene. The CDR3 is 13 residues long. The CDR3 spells CASSVTGMETQYF. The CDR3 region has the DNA TGTGCCAGCAGCGTAACTGGGATGGAGACCCAGTACTTC.

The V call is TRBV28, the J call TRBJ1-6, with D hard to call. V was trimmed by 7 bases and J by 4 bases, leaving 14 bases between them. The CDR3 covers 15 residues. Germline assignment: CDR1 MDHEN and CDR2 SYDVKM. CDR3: CASTPFWVYNSPLHF. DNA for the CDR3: TGTGCCAGCACCCCATTCTGGGTGTATAATTCACCCCTCCACTTT. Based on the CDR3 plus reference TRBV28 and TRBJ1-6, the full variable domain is DVKVTQSSRYLVKRTGEKVFLECVQDMDHENMFWYRQDPGLGLRLIYFSYDVKMKEKGDIPEGYSVSREKKERFSLILESASTNQTSMYLCASTPFWVYNSPLHFGNGTRLTVT.

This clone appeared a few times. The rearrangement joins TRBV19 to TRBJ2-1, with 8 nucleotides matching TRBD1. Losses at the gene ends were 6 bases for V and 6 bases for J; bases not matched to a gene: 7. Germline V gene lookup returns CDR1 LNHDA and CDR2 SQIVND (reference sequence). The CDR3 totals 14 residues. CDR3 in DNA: TGTGCCAGTAGCAAAGGACAGGGACGCAATGAGCAGTTCTTC. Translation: CASSKGQGRNEQFF.

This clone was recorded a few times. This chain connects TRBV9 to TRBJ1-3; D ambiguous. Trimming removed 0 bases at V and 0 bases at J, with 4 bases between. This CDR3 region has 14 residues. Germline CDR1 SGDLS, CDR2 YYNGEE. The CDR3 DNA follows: TGTGCCAGCAGCGTAGAGCACTCTGGAAACACCATATATTTT. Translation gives CASSVEHSGNTIYF.

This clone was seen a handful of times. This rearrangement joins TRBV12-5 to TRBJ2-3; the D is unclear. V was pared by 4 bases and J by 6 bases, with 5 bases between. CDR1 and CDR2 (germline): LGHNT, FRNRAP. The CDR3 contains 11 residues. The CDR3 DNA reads TGTGCTAGTGGTTCACAGGATACGCAGTATTTT. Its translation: CASGSQDTQYF.

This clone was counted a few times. CDR3 region: CAISESTGGHEQYF. CDR3 nucleotide sequence: TGTGCCATCAGTGAGTCGACAGGGGGCCACGAGCAGTACTTC. V usage is TRBV10-3 and J usage is TRBJ2-7; 10 bases are a match to TRBD1. The CDR3 has 14 residues. Trimming cost V 0 bases and J 5 bases; bases outside gene matches: 1. Germline V gene data show CDR1 as ENHRY and CDR2 as SYGVKD.

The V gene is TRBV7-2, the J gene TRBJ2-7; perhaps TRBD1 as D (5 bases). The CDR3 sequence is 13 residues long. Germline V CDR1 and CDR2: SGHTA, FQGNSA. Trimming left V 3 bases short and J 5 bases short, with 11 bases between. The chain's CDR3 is CASSFGQGDEQYF. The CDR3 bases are TGTGCCAGCAGCTTTGGTCAGGGCGACGAGCAGTACTTC. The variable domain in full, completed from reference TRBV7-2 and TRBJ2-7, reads GAGVSQSPSNKVTEKGKDVELRCDPISGHTALYWYRQSLGQGLEFLIYFQGNSAPDKSGLPSDRFSAERTGGSVSTLTIQRTQQEDSAVYLCASSFGQGDEQYFGPGTRLTVT.

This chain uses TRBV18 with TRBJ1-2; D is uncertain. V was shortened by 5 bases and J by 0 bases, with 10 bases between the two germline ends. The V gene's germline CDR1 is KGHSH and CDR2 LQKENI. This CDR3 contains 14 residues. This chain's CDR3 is CASSTIPANYGYTF. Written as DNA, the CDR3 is TGTGCCAGCTCAACCATCCCTGCTAACTATGGCTACACCTTC.

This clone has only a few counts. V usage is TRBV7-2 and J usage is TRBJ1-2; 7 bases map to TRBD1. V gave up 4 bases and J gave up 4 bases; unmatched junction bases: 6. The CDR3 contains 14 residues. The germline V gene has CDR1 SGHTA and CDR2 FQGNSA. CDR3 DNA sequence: TGTGCCAGCAGCTCCTCAGGGGGAGGCTATGGCTACACCTTC. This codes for CASSSSGGGYGYTF.

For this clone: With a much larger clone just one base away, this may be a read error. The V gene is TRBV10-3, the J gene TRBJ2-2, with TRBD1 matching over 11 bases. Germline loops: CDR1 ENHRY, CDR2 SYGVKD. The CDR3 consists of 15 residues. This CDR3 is CAFSADRGQVGELFF. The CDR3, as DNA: TGTGCCTTCAGTGCGGACAGGGGGCAGGTCGGGGAGCTGTTTTTT.

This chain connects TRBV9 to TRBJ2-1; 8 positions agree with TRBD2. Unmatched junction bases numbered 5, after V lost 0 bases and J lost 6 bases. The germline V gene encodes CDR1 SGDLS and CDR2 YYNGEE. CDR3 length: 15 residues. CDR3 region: CASSVAGGPGNEQFF. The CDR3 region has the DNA TGTGCCAGCAGCGTAGCGGGGGGGCCTGGCAATGAGCAGTTCTTC. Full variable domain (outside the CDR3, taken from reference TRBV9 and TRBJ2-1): DSGVTQTPKHLITATGQRVTLRCSPRSGDLSVYWYQQSLDQGLQFLIQYYNGEERAKGNILERFSAQQFPDLHSELNLSSLELGDSALYFCASSVAGGPGNEQFFGPGTRLTVL.

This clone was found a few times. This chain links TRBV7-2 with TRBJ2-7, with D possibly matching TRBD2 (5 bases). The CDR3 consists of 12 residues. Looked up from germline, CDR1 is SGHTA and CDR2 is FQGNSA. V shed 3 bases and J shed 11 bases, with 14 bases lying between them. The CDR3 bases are TGTGCCAGCAGCTTTATGGGAGAAGTAGAGTACTTC. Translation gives CASSFMGEVEYF.

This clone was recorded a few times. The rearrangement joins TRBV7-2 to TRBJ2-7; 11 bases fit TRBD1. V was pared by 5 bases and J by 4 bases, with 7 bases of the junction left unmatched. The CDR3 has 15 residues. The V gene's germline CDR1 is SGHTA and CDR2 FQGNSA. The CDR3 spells CASSVVGTGGYEQYF. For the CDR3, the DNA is TGTGCCAGCAGCGTAGTTGGGACAGGGGGGTACGAGCAGTACTTC. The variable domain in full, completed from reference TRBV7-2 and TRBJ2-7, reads GAGVSQSPSNKVTEKGKDVELRCDPISGHTALYWYRQSLGQGLEFLIYFQGNSAPDKSGLPSDRFSAERTGGSVSTLTIQRTQQEDSAVYLCASSVVGTGGYEQYFGPGTRLTVT.

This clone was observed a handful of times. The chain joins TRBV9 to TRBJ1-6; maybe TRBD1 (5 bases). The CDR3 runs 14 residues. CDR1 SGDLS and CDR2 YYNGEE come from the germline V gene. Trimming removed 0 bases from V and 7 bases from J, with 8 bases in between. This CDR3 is CASSVGGTNSPLHF. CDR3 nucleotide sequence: TGTGCCAGCAGCGTAGGAGGGACCAATTCACCCCTCCACTTT.

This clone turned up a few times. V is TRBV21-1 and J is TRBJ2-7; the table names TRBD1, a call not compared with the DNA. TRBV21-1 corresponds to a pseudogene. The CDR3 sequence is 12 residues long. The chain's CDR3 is CASSKNTLEQYF. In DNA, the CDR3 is TGTGCCAGCAGCAAAAACACCCTCGAGCAGTACTTC.

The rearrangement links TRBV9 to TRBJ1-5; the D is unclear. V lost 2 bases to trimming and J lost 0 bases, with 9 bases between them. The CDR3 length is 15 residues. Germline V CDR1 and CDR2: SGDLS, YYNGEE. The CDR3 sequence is CASSVYPDSNQPQHF. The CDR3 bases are TGTGCCAGCAGCGTGTACCCCGATAGCAATCAGCCCCAGCATTTT.

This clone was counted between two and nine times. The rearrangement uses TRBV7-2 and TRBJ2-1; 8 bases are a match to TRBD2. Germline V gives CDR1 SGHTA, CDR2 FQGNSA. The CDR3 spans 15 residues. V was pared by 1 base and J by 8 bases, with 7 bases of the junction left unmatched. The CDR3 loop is CASSLGLANVDEQFF. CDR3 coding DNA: TGTGCCAGCAGCTTAGGACTAGCGAACGTGGATGAGCAGTTCTTC.

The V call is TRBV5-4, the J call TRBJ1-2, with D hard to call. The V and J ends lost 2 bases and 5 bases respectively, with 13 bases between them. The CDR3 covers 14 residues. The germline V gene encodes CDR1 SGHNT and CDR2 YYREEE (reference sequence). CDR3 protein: CASSFSRTLYGYTF. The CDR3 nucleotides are TGTGCCAGCAGCTTTAGCCGGACGCTTTATGGCTACACCTTC.

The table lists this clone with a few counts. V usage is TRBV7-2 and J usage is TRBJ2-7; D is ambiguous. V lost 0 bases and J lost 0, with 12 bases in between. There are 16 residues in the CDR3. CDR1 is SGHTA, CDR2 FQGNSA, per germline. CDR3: CASSLAGFGSSYEQYF. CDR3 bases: TGTGCCAGCAGCTTAGCGGGTTTCGGCTCCTCCTACGAGCAGTACTTC.

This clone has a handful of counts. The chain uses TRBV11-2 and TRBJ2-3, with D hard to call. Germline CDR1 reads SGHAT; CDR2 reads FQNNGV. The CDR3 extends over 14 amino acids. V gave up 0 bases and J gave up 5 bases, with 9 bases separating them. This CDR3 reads CASSLDDGRDTQYF. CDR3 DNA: TGTGCCAGCAGCTTAGATGACGGTAGAGATACGCAGTATTTT.